This is a list of T cell receptor beta chains from one sample in a study of blood T cell repertoires in COVID-19. Clones were sequenced by immunoSEQ multiplex PCR, and TCRdb holds only the in-frame ones, with some missing. The sample holds hundreds of thousands of clones, 88% seen once. What was sequenced was PBMCs or T cells enriched from blood (not recorded which). The receptors come from a woman aged 60-70 years who had recovered from COVID-19. The CDR3 runs from the conserved cysteine through the conserved F or W. A D gene is named only where the DNA matches it firmly. Not all rows give a size; the values are once, few, many and, for expanded clones, a class.

d_gene	j_gene	abundance	v_gene	CDR3nt	CDR3aa
TRBD1	TRBJ1-2	-	TRBV19	TGTGCCAGTAGTCGCGGACAGGGGCTTTATGGCTACACCTTC	CASSRGQGLYGYTF
-	TRBJ1-1	-	TRBV29-1	TGCAGCGTTGCCCGGGGGGGAGTGGTCCCTGAAGCTTTCTTT	CSVARGGVVPEAFF
TRBD1	TRBJ1-5	-	TRBV19	TGTGCCAGTAGTATAGTGTCGGGACAGGGTCAGCCCCAGCATTTT	CASSIVSGQGQPQHF
TRBD1	TRBJ1-6	-	TRBV30	TGTGCCTGGAGTTTCCCCGACAGGGGTTTCTCACCCCTCCACTTT	CAWSFPDRGFSPLHF
-	TRBJ1-5	-	TRBV7-8	TGTGCCAGCAGCTTAGTCGCGTATAGCAATCAGCCCCAGCATTTT	CASSLVAYSNQPQHF
TRBD1	TRBJ1-2	-	TRBV6-1	TGTGCCAGCAGTGACCGGACAGGGGACTATGGCTACACCTTC	CASSDRTGDYGYTF
TRBD1	TRBJ1-1	-	TRBV10-3	TGTGCCATCAGTGGACAGGGATTGGTGACTGAAGCTTTCTTT	CAISGQGLVTEAFF
TRBD1	TRBJ1-2	-	TRBV7-2	TGTGCCAGCAGCTTATGGACAGGATTCGTAGAGGACTATGGCTACACCTTC	CASSLWTGFVEDYGYTF
TRBD1	TRBJ1-3	-	TRBV2	TGTGCCAGCAGTGGGGACAGGGGAGTTCAGGGAAACACCATATATTTT	CASSGDRGVQGNTIYF
-	TRBJ2-7	once	TRBV5-8	TGTGCCAGCAGCTTGGCAGGGAGGTCCTACGAGCAGTACTTC	CASSLAGRSYEQYF
-	TRBJ1-1	-	TRBV15	TGTGCCACCAGCAGAGATTTCGGGGAAGCTGAAGCTTTCTTT	CATSRDFGEAEAFF
TRBD2	TRBJ2-1	-	TRBV3-1/TRBV3-2	TGTGCCAGCAGCCGGACTAGCGGGGGGGCTTACAATGAGCAGTTCTTC	CASSRTSGGAYNEQFF